The 25 T cell receptor beta chains presented below share a single source sample, sequenced in a study of Graves' ophthalmopathy and Graves' hyperthyroidism. RNA transcripts provided the template for amplifying TCR beta CDR3 regions. Investigators did first-round RT-PCR with HTBI primers, then second-round multiplex PCR. MiXCR was run by TCRdb on the multiplex PCR reads, yielding one entry per CDR3 protein. The table lists around 470,000 distinct CDR3 sequences, roughly 14% of them singletons. The sample comprised blood. These receptors were taken from a woman aged 25 to 39 with Graves' ophthalmopathy.

This clonotype was counted ten times or more. The chain has TRBV10-3 and TRBJ1-1; no clear D. CDR3 size: 13 residues. V was trimmed by 9 bases and J by 1 base, leaving 12 bases between them. CDR1 is ENHRY, CDR2 SYGVKD, per germline. CDR3 bases: TGTGCCATTTCCGCAGGAGAGAACACTGAAGCTTTCTTT. Its translation is CAISAGENTEAFF.

This clonotype was recorded at least ten times. V usage is TRBV20-1 and J usage is TRBJ2-7; TRBD1 might be the D (6 bases). CDR3 length: 12 amino acids. Germline CDR1 reads DFQATT; CDR2 reads SNEGSKA (reference sequence). Trimming shortened V by 1 base and J by 5 bases, and 9 bases separated the two germline ends. CDR3 in amino acids: CSARARGDEQYF. As DNA, the CDR3 is TGCAGTGCTAGAGCCAGGGGAGACGAGCAGTACTTC.

This clonotype was observed many times. The rearrangement joins TRBV7-2 to TRBJ2-5, with TRBD1 identical over 7 bases. The J segment lost 6 bases and the V segment lost 5 bases, leaving 9 bases of the junction unmatched. The CDR3 length is 14 residues. Germline V gives CDR1 SGHTA, CDR2 FQGNSA. CDR3 DNA sequence: TGTGCCAGCAGCGGACGACAGGGCCCTAAGACCCAGTACTTC. It yields the protein CASSGRQGPKTQYF.

At least ten counts were recorded for this clonotype. This chain connects TRBV28 to TRBJ1-5; no clear D gene. Germline V gene data show CDR1 as MDHEN and CDR2 as SYDVKM. Between the trimmed V and J ends, which lost 5 bases and 4 bases, there was a span of 18 bases. This CDR3 region has 16 residues. The CDR3 region is CASSRRRVKGNQPQHF. The CDR3 DNA reads TGTGCCAGCAGTCGACGAAGGGTGAAGGGTAATCAGCCCCAGCATTTT. Full variable domain (outside the CDR3, taken from reference TRBV28 and TRBJ1-5): DVKVTQSSRYLVKRTGEKVFLECVQDMDHENMFWYRQDPGLGLRLIYFSYDVKMKEKGDIPEGYSVSREKKERFSLILESASTNQTSMYLCASSRRRVKGNQPQHFGDGTRLSIL.

In its sample, this clonotype was seen many times. The V and J genes are TRBV2 and TRBJ1-6, with D possibly matching TRBD1 (6 bases). In germline, CDR1 is SNHLY, CDR2 FYNNEI. CDR3 length: 13 amino acids. Trimming took 6 bases from V and 8 from J, leaving 11 bases between them. CDR3: CASSGQRDSPLHF. The CDR3, as DNA: TGTGCCAGCAGCGGACAGAGAGATTCACCCCTCCACTTT.

The V call is TRBV11-2, the J call TRBJ1-1, with TRBD1 as a possible D gene (6 bases). V was cut by 0 bases and J by 3 bases, with 11 bases left in between. The germline V gene encodes CDR1 SGHAT and CDR2 FQNNGV. This CDR3 has 15 amino acids. CDR3 DNA sequence: TGTGCCAGCAGCTTAGACAGGGGCGGAGACACTGAAGCTTTCTTT. This translates into CASSLDRGGDTEAFF.

There are many counts of this clonotype. V gene TRBV7-2 combines with J gene TRBJ1-2, with a possible D match to TRBD1 (6 bases). Germline CDR1 reads SGHTA; CDR2 reads FQGNSA. Trimming stripped 5 bases from V and 7 bases from J, with 14 bases between. This CDR3 region has 13 residues. The chain's CDR3 is CASSVNREGGYTF. CDR3 DNA: TGTGCCAGCAGCGTAAACAGGGAGGGTGGCTACACCTTC.

There are many counts of this clonotype. The chain uses TRBV10-3 and TRBJ1-5; D gene unclear. CDR3 length: 14 amino acids. V dropped 10 bases and J dropped 7 bases, with 20 bases sitting between them. The germline gives CDR1 ENHRY, CDR2 SYGVKD. CDR3 DNA: TGTGCCACCTCCTCCGGGTCGATGGGGCAGCCCCAGCATTTT. It translates to CATSSGSMGQPQHF.

About this clonotype: One base away lies a much larger clone, so this may be a sequencing read error. The J gene is TRBJ1-2, the V gene TRBV11-3; D ambiguous. CDR3 length: 13 residues. The germline V gene has CDR1 SGHNT and CDR2 YENEEA. The CDR3 region is CASSLVLTHGQAF. CDR3 DNA sequence: TGTGCCAGCAGCTTAGTCCTCACCCACGGGCAAGCCTTC.

Ten or more counts support this clonotype. The chain recombines TRBV12-3 or TRBV12-4 with TRBJ1-2; possibly TRBD1 for D (5 bases). V was trimmed by 5 bases and J by 5 bases, leaving 24 bases between them. The CDR3 is made up of 17 amino acids. The CDR3 sequence is CASSPRTGPHRSYGYTF. CDR3 nucleotides: TGTGCCAGCAGTCCTCGGACGGGACCTCATCGATCTTATGGCTACACCTTC.

This clonotype was recorded at least ten times. As DNA, the CDR3 is TGTGCCAGCAGTTTCTCTCCGGGACACACCTACGAGCAGTACTTC. It codes for CASSFSPGHTYEQYF. The genes are TRBV28 and TRBJ2-7; weak D call: TRBD1 (6 bases). CDR3 length: 15 amino acids. Between the trimmed V and J ends, which lost 3 bases and 2 bases, there was a span of 14 bases. The germline gives CDR1 MDHEN, CDR2 SYDVKM.

This clonotype was seen at least ten times. The J gene is TRBJ1-5, the V gene TRBV6-1; 12 positions agree with TRBD1. Germline V gene data show CDR1 as MNHNS and CDR2 as SASEGT. J was trimmed by 6 bases and V by 3 bases; bases with no gene match: 3. The CDR3 has 15 residues. The CDR3 protein is CASSDRDRGRQPQHF. In DNA form, the CDR3 reads TGTGCCAGCAGTGATCGGGACAGGGGGCGTCAGCCCCAGCATTTT.

This clonotype has at least ten counts. The chain recombines TRBV28 with TRBJ2-7, with D perhaps given as TRBD1 or TRBD2 (5 bases each). This CDR3 is 12 amino acids long. Germline CDR1 is MDHEN and CDR2 is SYDVKM. V lost 5 bases to trimming and J lost 6 bases, with 11 bases between them. The CDR3 loop reads CASSPGAGEQYF. Here the CDR3 DNA reads TGTGCCAGCAGTCCCGGGGCGGGCGAGCAGTACTTC.

This clonotype was recorded at least ten times. The rearrangement links TRBV6-4 to TRBJ1-2; TRBD1 is a possible D gene (6 bases). The germline gives CDR1 MRHNA, CDR2 SNTAGT. The CDR3 totals 17 residues. Trimming shortened V by 2 bases and J by 5 bases, and 21 bases separated the two germline ends. CDR3 sequence reads: CASSDSSDLTGYYGYTF. The CDR3 DNA follows: TGTGCCAGCAGTGACAGTTCGGACCTCACAGGGTATTATGGCTACACCTTC.

This clonotype was picked up many times. This rearrangement joins TRBV20-1 to TRBJ1-1, with D perhaps TRBD1 (5 bases). CDR1 DFQATT and CDR2 SNEGSKA come from the germline V gene (reference sequence). This CDR3 comprises 13 residues. V was pared by 5 bases and J by 4 bases, with 14 bases between. As DNA, the CDR3 is TGCAGTGCTCCAGACGGCGGGGGCACTGAAGCTTTCTTT. Protein: CSAPDGGGTEAFF.

Many counts were recorded for this clonotype. The chain is built from TRBV28 and TRBJ2-7, with D possibly matching TRBD1 (6 bases). Germline-derived CDR1 and CDR2 are MDHEN and SYDVKM. The CDR3 length is 16 residues. Trimming took 6 bases from V and 0 from J, leaving 18 bases between them. CDR3 sequence reads: CASSLSGGSSSYEQYF. The CDR3 DNA follows: TGTGCCAGCAGCCTTAGTGGGGGCTCAAGCTCCTACGAGCAGTACTTC.

This clonotype was observed many times. The chain has TRBV30 and TRBJ2-2; 9 positions agree with TRBD2. The trim removed 2 bases at V and 5 bases at J, leaving 12 bases unmatched. The CDR3 extends over 17 amino acids. Germline loops: CDR1 GTSNPN, CDR2 SVGIG (reference sequence). The CDR3 spells CAWSSQLTSGVTGELFF. CDR3 nucleotide sequence: TGTGCCTGGAGTTCCCAACTGACTAGCGGAGTTACCGGGGAGCTGTTTTTT.

This clonotype was counted a few times. V and J are TRBV28 and TRBJ2-2; 7 bases line up with TRBD1. The CDR3 covers 18 residues. V was clipped by 0 bases and J by 1 base; unmatched bases: 8. Germline lookup yields CDR1 MDHEN and CDR2 SYDVKM. The CDR3 reads CASSLWATRTGNTGELFF. The CDR3 coding sequence is TGTGCCAGCAGTTTATGGGCCACGAGGACAGGGAACACCGGGGAGCTGTTTTTT.

This clonotype appeared many times. The V and J genes are TRBV6-2 or TRBV6-3 and TRBJ2-6, with D hard to call. Germline lookup yields CDR1 MNHEY and CDR2 SVGEGT. The ends were cut back, 3 bases at V and 0 bases at J, with 9 bases in the middle. The CDR3 runs to 16 residues. The CDR3 nucleotides are TGTGCCAGCAGTTATGCTCACAGCTCTGGGGCCAACGTCCTGACTTTC. The encoded protein is CASSYAHSSGANVLTF.

The rearrangement links TRBV5-1 to TRBJ2-7, with D perhaps matching TRBD2 (6 bases). V lost 0 bases to trimming and J lost 8 bases, with 24 bases between them. The CDR3 extends over 17 amino acids. The V gene's germline CDR1 is SGHRS and CDR2 YFSETQ. The CDR3 here is CASSLAFVGRGAVQQYF. CDR3 DNA: TGCGCCAGCAGCTTGGCGTTTGTCGGGAGAGGGGCGGTCCAGCAGTACTTC. Looking up the rest from reference TRBV5-1 and TRBJ2-7 gives the full variable domain: KAGVTQTPRYLIKTRGQQVTLSCSPISGHRSVSWYQQTPGQGLQFLFEYFSETQRNKGNFPGRFSGRQFSNSRSEMNVSTLELGDSALYLCASSLAFVGRGAVQQYFGPGTRLTVT.

This sequence joins TRBV18 and TRBJ2-1; 8 bases match TRBD1. J gave up 9 bases and V 6 bases, and 7 bases lay outside the gene matches. CDR1 is KGHSH and CDR2 is LQKENI in the germline V gene. The CDR3 consists of 13 residues. The CDR3 nucleotides read TGTGCCAGCTCGCGACAGGGGCGGGCTGAGCAGTTCTTC. Translation: CASSRQGRAEQFF.

A note on this clonotype: A much larger clone differs from this one at a single base, so this may be a read error. V gene TRBV29-1 combines with J gene TRBJ2-2; tentative D call: TRBD2 (6 bases). The CDR3 is 13 amino acids. Germline CDR1 SQVTM, CDR2 ANQGSEA. As DNA, the CDR3 is TGCAGCGTTGTGGGACTCAACACCGGGGAGCTGTGTTTT. It specifies CSVVGLNTGELCF.

This clonotype showed up just a few times. This chain joins TRBV7-6 and TRBJ2-7; 10 nucleotides line up with TRBD2. With V trimmed by 4 bases and J by 7 bases, 10 bases remained unmatched. There are 15 residues in the CDR3. From germline, CDR1 is SGHVS and CDR2 FNYEAQ. The CDR3 DNA reads as TGTGCCAGCAGCTCCAGGACTAGCGGACAAGGGGAGCAGTACTTC. Protein: CASSSRTSGQGEQYF.

V gene TRBV20-1 combines with J gene TRBJ2-7, with D unclear. This CDR3 is built from 12 residues. Germline assignment: CDR1 DFQATT and CDR2 SNEGSKA (reference sequence). The ends were cut back, 4 bases at V and 0 bases at J, with 7 bases in the middle. The CDR3 reads CSAIPSSYEQYF. The DNA of the CDR3 is TGCAGTGCTATACCAAGCTCCTACGAGCAGTACTTC.

This clonotype was detected ten times or more. The V gene is TRBV12-3 or TRBV12-4, the J gene TRBJ2-7, with TRBD1 matching over 7 bases. V shed 7 bases, J shed 0 bases, and the junction held 6 bases outside the gene matches. The CDR3 is made up of 14 amino acids. The CDR3 DNA is TGTGCCAGCAAATGGGGACAGAGCTCCTACGAGCAGTACTTC. Its translation: CASKWGQSSYEQYF.